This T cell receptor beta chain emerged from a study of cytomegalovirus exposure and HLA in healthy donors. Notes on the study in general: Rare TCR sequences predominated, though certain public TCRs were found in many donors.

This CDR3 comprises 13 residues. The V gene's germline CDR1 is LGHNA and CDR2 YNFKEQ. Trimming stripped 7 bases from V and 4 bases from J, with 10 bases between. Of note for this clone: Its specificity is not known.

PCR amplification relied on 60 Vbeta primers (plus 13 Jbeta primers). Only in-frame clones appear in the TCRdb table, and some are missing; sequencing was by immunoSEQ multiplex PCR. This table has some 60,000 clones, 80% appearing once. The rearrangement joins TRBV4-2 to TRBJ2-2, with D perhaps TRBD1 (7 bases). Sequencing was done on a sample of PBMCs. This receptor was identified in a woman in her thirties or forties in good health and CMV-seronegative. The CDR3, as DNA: TGTGCCAGCACCCAGGGGGGCACCGGGGAGCTGTTTTTT. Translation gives CASTQGGTGELFF.